The clone carrying this T cell receptor beta chain was observed a single time. Its target is unknown. The sample belongs to a study of T cell responses to AZD1222 COVID-19 vaccine. The study's findings and limits: Sampling captured repertoires only after the peak T cell response. Variant regions that are unmutated are reportedly the target of nearly half of spike-specific TCRs. The number of AZD1222 recipients seropositive at baseline was only 6 or 7. Donors, mostly white British, included more females; clonal diversity was possibly underestimated.

This table comes from immunoSEQ multiplex PCR, and its TCRdb copy is limited to in-frame clones, with some not included. The repertoire has about 90,000 clones, approximately 88% of them found once; the top ten carry 5.8%. The CDR3 spans 12 residues. CDR1 and CDR2 (germline): SGDLS, YYNGEE. Trimming removed 6 bases at V and 8 bases at J, with 14 bases between. Sample: peripheral blood, taken on day 0 of AZD1222 vaccination. The sequence derives from an adult in good health. This rearrangement joins TRBV9 to TRBJ1-2, with D tentatively TRBD1 (5 bases). The CDR3 loop reads CASNLGQGGYTF. Written as DNA, the CDR3 is TGTGCCAGCAACCTAGGACAAGGCGGCTACACCTTC.